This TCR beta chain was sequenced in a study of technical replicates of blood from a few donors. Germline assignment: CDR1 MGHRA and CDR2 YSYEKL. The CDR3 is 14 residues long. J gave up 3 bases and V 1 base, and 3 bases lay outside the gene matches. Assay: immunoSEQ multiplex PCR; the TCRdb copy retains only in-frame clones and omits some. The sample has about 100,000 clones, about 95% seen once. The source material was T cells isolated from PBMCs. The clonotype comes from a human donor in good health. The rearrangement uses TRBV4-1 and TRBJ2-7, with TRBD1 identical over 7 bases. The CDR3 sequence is CASSQGRGYYEQYF. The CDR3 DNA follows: TGCGCCAGCAGCCAAGGCAGGGGGTACTACGAGCAGTACTTC.